These 29 T cell receptor beta chains were sequenced from one sample in a study of molecular identifiers for immune sequencing clone quantification. TCRdb reprocessed the PCR reads via MiXCR and lists one record per CDR3 protein. The table shows about 36,000 distinct CDR3 sequences, with around 18% occurring only once. Sequencing was done on a sample of naive CD8+ T cells from blood, with Jurkat cell RNA spiked in. The subset was: FACS-sorted CD8+CD4-CCR7+CD45RA+ naive T cells. The source is a human donor in good health. Some libraries in this study had Jurkat cell RNA spiked in.

V is TRBV9 and J is TRBJ2-1; D is possibly TRBD1 (6 bases). Per the germline V gene, CDR1 is SGDLS and CDR2 is YYNGEE. Trimming removed 4 bases at V and 11 bases at J, with 10 bases between. The length of the CDR3 is 11 residues. The CDR3 DNA reads TGTGCCAGCAGCCTAGGACAGAAGCAGTTCTTC. Translated: CASSLGQKQFF.

This clonotype is medium-sized. V usage is TRBV23-1 and J usage is TRBJ1-5; the D is unclear. TRBV23-1 is an ORF for which the function is uncertain. This CDR3 has 13 amino acids. Trimming took off 10 bases at V and 2 bases at J, with 12 bases between the two ends. The CDR3 nucleotides read TGCGCCACCAAAGGGTTCGGCAATCAGCCCCAGCATTTT. Translating it yields CATKGFGNQPQHF.

In its sample, this clonotype was seen a few times. V is TRBV4-1 and J is TRBJ2-7; 7 positions match TRBD2. V dropped 0 bases and J dropped 0; count of bases not matched to a gene: 5. Germline lookup yields CDR1 MGHRA and CDR2 YSYEKL. The CDR3 totals 16 residues. The CDR3 nucleotides read TGCGCCAGCAGCCAAGAGTGGCTAGCGGTCTCCTACGAGCAGTACTTC. Protein product: CASSQEWLAVSYEQYF.

This clonotype was counted ten times or more. The chain recombines TRBV28 with TRBJ2-7; 7 positions agree with TRBD2. This CDR3 spans 13 amino acids. Trimming removed 2 bases from V and 3 bases from J; junction bases left unmatched: 1. The germline CDR1 and CDR2 sequences are MDHEN and SYDVKM. CDR3 sequence reads: CASSLRDYYEQYF. CDR3 bases: TGTGCCAGCAGTTTACGGGACTACTACGAGCAGTACTTC.

This clonotype was counted ten times or more. The gene calls are TRBV12-3 or TRBV12-4 and TRBJ2-2, with 8 bases aligning to TRBD2. With V trimmed by 6 bases and J by 2 bases, 11 bases remained unmatched. The CDR3 covers 17 residues. The CDR3 loop reads CASSPSPLAANTGELFF. The CDR3, as DNA: TGTGCCAGCAGCCCAAGCCCACTAGCGGCCAACACCGGGGAGCTGTTTTTT.

This clonotype was counted many times. The chain is built from TRBV28 and TRBJ2-1, with 7 bases that match TRBD2. This CDR3 has 15 amino acids. Germline trimming cut 2 bases from V and 5 bases from J; bases unmatched to any gene: 6. Germline values: CDR1 MDHEN, CDR2 SYDVKM. CDR3 in amino acids: CASSLVRLADNEQFF. CDR3 nucleotide sequence: TGTGCCAGCAGTTTAGTGAGGCTAGCGGACAATGAGCAGTTCTTC.

The table lists this clonotype with many counts. Relative to the germline gene, one junction end is altered; a read error may explain this. The chain couples TRBV12-3 or TRBV12-4 to TRBJ1-1; 7 bases are a match to TRBD1. The CDR3 has 10 residues. The CDR3 sequence: CASRGAEAFF. Written as DNA, the CDR3 is TGTGCAAGCAGGGGGGCTGAAGCTTTCTTT.

The chain has TRBV19 and TRBJ1-5; tentatively, D is TRBD1 (6 bases). V lost 3 bases, J lost 1 base, and 10 bases lay in between. The germline CDR1 and CDR2 sequences are LNHDA and SQIVND (reference sequence). The CDR3 sequence is 15 residues long. CDR3 sequence reads: CASSIGGRSNQPQHF. In nucleotides, the CDR3 is TGTGCCAGTAGTATCGGGGGCAGGAGCAATCAGCCCCAGCATTTT.

This clonotype came up a few times. The chain is built from TRBV10-1 and TRBJ2-7, with D possibly being TRBD1 (6 bases). CDR1 is WNHNN and CDR2 is SYGVQD in the germline V gene (reference sequence). Trimming removed 4 bases at V and 7 bases at J, with 8 bases between. CDR3 length: 11 residues. For the CDR3, the DNA is TGCGCCAGCAGTGTAGGGGGAGAGCAGTACTTC. It codes for CASSVGGEQYF.

About this clonotype: A read error is possible here, since a much larger clone lies one base away. V and J are TRBV29-1 and TRBJ2-5, with D unclear. There are 14 residues in the CDR3. CDR1 SQVTM and CDR2 ANQGSEA come from the germline V gene. V gave up 4 bases and J gave up 1 base, with 13 bases separating them. CDR3 coding DNA: TGCAGCGTTGGAGAGCCAGGAATCCAAGAGACCCAGTACTTC. It yields the protein CSVGEPGIQETQYF.

This clonotype was detected ten times or more. DNA of the CDR3: TGTGCCAGCGGGGTGAGCACAGATACGCAGTATTTT. This encodes CASGVSTDTQYF. The rearrangement uses TRBV12-3 or TRBV12-4 and TRBJ2-3; unclear D gene. This CDR3 has 12 amino acids. Trimming pared 8 bases from V and 0 bases from J, leaving 6 bases between.

This clonotype has only one observation. The chain is built from TRBV28 and TRBJ1-1; D gene ambiguous. Germline V gives CDR1 MDHEN, CDR2 SYDVKM. The CDR3 is made up of 13 amino acids. V lost 7 bases and J lost 9, with 18 bases in between. The CDR3: CASTPPGSRKAFF. The DNA for the CDR3 is TGTGCCAGCACCCCCCCTGGCAGTCGCAAAGCTTTCTTT.

This clonotype was observed at least ten times. The chain combines TRBV11-2 with TRBJ2-7, with D maybe TRBD1 (6 bases). CDR1 and CDR2 (germline): SGHAT, FQNNGV. V gave up 6 bases and J gave up 3 bases, with 12 bases separating them. The CDR3 has 13 amino acids. The CDR3 is CASRAGTLYEQYF. In nucleotides, the CDR3 is TGTGCCAGCAGAGCCGGGACACTCTACGAGCAGTACTTC.

Of note for this clonotype: Sequence at one end of the junction differs from germline and may be a read error. This chain links TRBV19 with TRBJ1-1, with D possibly being TRBD1 (6 bases). The CDR3 consists of 13 residues. CDR1 LNHDA and CDR2 SQIVND come from the germline V gene (reference sequence). The CDR3 spells CASSILGAAEVFF. For the CDR3, the DNA is TGTGCCAGTAGTATCCTGGGGGCAGCTGAAGTTTTCTTT.

The table lists this clonotype with many counts. V and J are TRBV6-5 and TRBJ2-5, with D possibly TRBD2 on 6 matching bases. Germline CDR1 reads MNHEY; CDR2 reads SVGAGI. The CDR3 totals 14 residues. V lost 5 bases and J lost 7, with 17 bases in between. The CDR3 DNA is TGTGCCAGCAGTCCCTGGGGGGTAGGCTGGACCCAGTACTTC. Amino acid sequence: CASSPWGVGWTQYF.

This clonotype appeared many times. The chain joins TRBV20-1 to TRBJ1-5; D might be TRBD1 (6 bases). The CDR3 totals 16 residues. Trimming left V 4 bases short and J 0 bases short, with 16 bases between. Germline V gives CDR1 DFQATT, CDR2 SNEGSKA (reference sequence). The CDR3 reads CSAKPEGQISNQPQHF. As DNA, the CDR3 is TGCAGTGCTAAACCCGAAGGACAGATTAGCAATCAGCCCCAGCATTTT.

This clonotype was observed many times. The chain carries TRBV3-1 and TRBJ2-7; D is undetermined. Trimming removed 1 base from V and 2 bases from J, with 9 bases in between. This CDR3 contains 14 residues. CDR1 and CDR2 (germline): LGHDT, YNNKEL (reference sequence). The CDR3 DNA sequence: TGTGCCAGCAGCCAAGTGCACGGCACCTACGAGCAGTACTTC. It codes for CASSQVHGTYEQYF.

Ten or more counts support this clonotype. V gene TRBV7-2 combines with J gene TRBJ2-1; D is unresolved. The CDR3 is 15 amino acids. Germline CDR1 is SGHTA and CDR2 is FQGNSA. Between the trimmed V and J ends, which lost 5 bases and 9 bases, there was a span of 20 bases. This CDR3 is CASSLTRSAGSEQFF. For the CDR3, the DNA is TGTGCCAGCAGCCTAACGAGGTCTGCAGGCAGTGAGCAGTTCTTC.

This clonotype was seen ten or more times. The chain employs TRBV7-9 and TRBJ2-7; TRBD1 matches at 7 bases. Trimming cost V 4 bases and J 2 bases; bases outside gene matches: 8. The CDR3 totals 15 residues. The germline gives CDR1 SEHNR, CDR2 FQNEAQ (reference sequence). CDR3 loop: CASSSAGTETYEQYF. The CDR3 coding sequence is TGTGCCAGCAGCTCCGCCGGGACAGAAACCTACGAGCAGTACTTC.

The V gene is TRBV6-5, the J gene TRBJ2-2; D unclear. CDR3 length equals 12 residues. V gave up 0 bases and J gave up 7 bases, with 3 bases separating them. The V gene's germline CDR1 is MNHEY and CDR2 SVGAGI. The chain's CDR3 is CASSYSNGELFF. The CDR3 nucleotides are TGTGCCAGCAGTTACTCGAACGGGGAGCTGTTTTTT.

This clonotype is categorized as medium-sized. The V and J genes are TRBV11-1 and TRBJ2-2, with D tentatively TRBD1 (5 bases). With 3 bases removed from V and 4 bases from J, the gap between germline ends came to 12 bases. The CDR3 runs 15 residues. CDR1 and CDR2 from the germline V gene are SGHAT and FQDESV (reference sequence). As DNA, the CDR3 is TGTGCCAGCAGCTTGGAAGGGGCTGGCACCGGGGAGCTGTTTTTT. It is translated as CASSLEGAGTGELFF.

This clonotype was seen repeatedly, ten times or more. The CDR3: CASSLLGGYNEQFF. In DNA form, the CDR3 reads TGTGCCAGCAGTTTGCTAGGAGGATACAATGAGCAGTTCTTC. The V and J genes are TRBV28 and TRBJ2-1, with D possibly TRBD2 on 5 matching bases. The V end lost 3 bases, the J end lost 4 bases, and 10 bases lay between the germline ends. This CDR3 has 14 residues. Germline V gene lookup returns CDR1 MDHEN and CDR2 SYDVKM.

In this sample, this clonotype turned up a few times. The gene calls are TRBV14 and TRBJ1-5; no firm D call. The V end was cut by 5 bases, the J end by 0 bases, with 14 bases between. The germline CDR1 and CDR2 sequences are SGHDN and FVKESK. The CDR3 is 16 amino acids. The CDR3 here is CASSDRRTASNQPQHF. As DNA, the CDR3 is TGTGCCAGCAGCGATCGAAGGACGGCTAGCAATCAGCCCCAGCATTTT.

On this clonotype itself: A read error may be the cause here, since a much bigger clone is one base away. V usage is TRBV5-1 and J usage is TRBJ2-1, with 7 nucleotides matching TRBD2. The CDR3 loop spans 13 amino acids. Germline CDR1 reads SGHRS; CDR2 reads YFSETQ. The CDR3 DNA reads TGCGCCAGCACCGGGAGGTCCTACAATGAGCAGCTCTTC. This translates into CASTGRSYNEQLF.

This clonotype was found a few times. This chain connects TRBV28 to TRBJ2-7; weak D call: TRBD2 (5 bases). The CDR3 sequence is 13 residues long. Between the trimmed V and J ends, which lost 6 bases and 1 base, there was a span of 10 bases. The V gene's germline CDR1 is MDHEN and CDR2 SYDVKM. This CDR3 is CASSIGLSYEQYF. The CDR3 DNA reads TGTGCCAGCAGCATCGGACTTTCCTACGAGCAGTACTTC.

The sample holds many counts of this clonotype. The chain carries TRBV7-8 and TRBJ2-7, with 7 bases that match TRBD2. CDR1 and CDR2 (germline): SGHVS, FQNEAQ. After removal of 5 bases from V and 4 bases from J, the junction contained 11 bases not matched to a gene. The CDR3 spans 15 residues. The chain's CDR3 is CASSHPGEGRYEQYF. The CDR3 nucleotides read TGTGCCAGCAGCCATCCGGGGGAGGGCAGGTACGAGCAGTACTTC.

The chain is built from TRBV24-1 and TRBJ2-7, with D uncertain. CDR3 length equals 11 residues. The V gene lost 5 bases and the J gene lost 4 bases, with 5 bases spanning the gap. Germline loops: CDR1 KGHDR, CDR2 SFDVKD. In DNA form, the CDR3 reads TGTGCCACCAGTGTGGGGTACGAGCAGTACTTC. Its translation: CATSVGYEQYF.

This clonotype was detected many times. This chain uses TRBV20-1 with TRBJ2-7; 7 nucleotides align to TRBD2. Trimming at V came to 0 bases and at J to 3 bases, leaving 2 bases not matched to a gene. The CDR3 spans 13 residues. Germline-derived CDR1 and CDR2 are DFQATT and SNEGSKA (reference sequence). For the CDR3, the DNA is TGCAGTGCTAGAGAGCGGGGGATCTACGAGCAGTACTTC. It codes for CSARERGIYEQYF.

Of note for this clonotype: A much larger clone lies a single base off, so this may be a read error. The gene calls are TRBV24-1 and TRBJ2-1; maybe TRBD1 (6 bases). CDR1 KGHDR and CDR2 SFDVKD come from the germline V gene. This CDR3 region has 16 residues. The germline V and J ends were trimmed by 0 bases and 2 bases, with 10 bases remaining between them. CDR3 bases: TGTGCCACCAGTGATTTGGCGCAGGGGCCCTACAATGAGCAGTTCTTC. This encodes CATSDLAQGPYNEQFF.